This TCR beta chain was found in a study of response to subunit inactivated influenza vaccine (dated by TCRdb to 2017 to 2018). In the study overall: To follow how T cells responded to a trivalent subunit inactivated influenza vaccine, the researchers relied on deep quantitative profiling of the T cell receptor repertoire.

This clonotype was counted only a few times. The antigen it binds to is not known. The record has no base qualities; no much larger clone is one base away. The library relied on RT-PCR. TCRdb shows the sequencer as Illumina HiSeq 2500. The public reads were run again by TCRdb, first through fastp at Q25 and then through MiXCR, and only productive beta chains were kept. Every entry covers one CDR3 protein and lists the most common genes and DNA from its rows. The sample table contains some 600,000 distinct CDR3 sequences; only one count was recorded for 14% of them. The ten largest clones take up roughly 7.6% of the sample. The study at large found these results: According to the authors, only a limited number of new T cells may be recruited by each seasonal influenza vaccination.

The clonotype was recovered from a man in his forties or fifties who received an inactivated influenza vaccine. Donor details come from another sample of the same person, matched by shared clones. This specimen consisted of PBMCs from blood, obtained 14 days before vaccination.

In nucleotide form, the sequence is TGCGCCAGCAGCGGAGGACAGGGGCACCAAGAGACCCAGTACTTC. It codes for CASSGGQGHQETQYF. The V and J segments used are TRBV5-1 and TRBJ2-5; 9 middle bases align to TRBD1. Sequences SGHRS (CDR1) and YFSETQ (CDR2) are obtained from the germline V gene. For this chain, trimming is 4 bases at the V end and 0 bases at the J end, and the number of junction bases without a gene match is 4. From cysteine to phenylalanine, the CDR3 is 15 amino acids long. CDR3 DNA only is kept here, 45 bases in frame from base 1.